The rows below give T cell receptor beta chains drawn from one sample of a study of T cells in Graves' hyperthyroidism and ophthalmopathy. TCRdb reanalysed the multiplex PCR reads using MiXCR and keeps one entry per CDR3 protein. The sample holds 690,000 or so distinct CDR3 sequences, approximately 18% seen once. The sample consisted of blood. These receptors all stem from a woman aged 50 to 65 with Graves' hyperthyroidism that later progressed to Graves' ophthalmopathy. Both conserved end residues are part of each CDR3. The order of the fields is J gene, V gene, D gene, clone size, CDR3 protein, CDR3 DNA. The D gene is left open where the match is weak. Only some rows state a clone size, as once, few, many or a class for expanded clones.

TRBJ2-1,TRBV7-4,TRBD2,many,CASSPTLAGLFNEQFF,TGTGCCAGCAGCCCGACCCTAGCGGGGTTGTTCAATGAGCAGTTCTTC
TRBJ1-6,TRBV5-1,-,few,CASSFVGGSYNSPLHF,TGCGCCAGCAGCTTCGTAGGGGGCTCCTATAATTCACCCCTCCACTTT
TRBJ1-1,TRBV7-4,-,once,CASSFYICSGSSSRTVTEAFF,-
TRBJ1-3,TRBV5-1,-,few,CASSRTGTGSGNTIYF,TGCGCCAGCAGTCGAACAGGGACGGGATCTGGAAACACCATATATTTT
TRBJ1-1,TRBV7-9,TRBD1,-,CASSSSRDSLMNTEAFF,TGTGCCAGCAGTTCCTCCAGGGACAGCCTTATGAACACTGAAGCTTTCTTT
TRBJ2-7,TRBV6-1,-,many,CANRTRGGHEQYF,TGTGCCAACCGAACCAGGGGAGGGCACGAGCAGTACTTC
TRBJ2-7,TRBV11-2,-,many,CASSFGSGPYEQYF,TGTGCCAGCAGTTTCGGTAGCGGACCCTACGAGCAGTACTTC
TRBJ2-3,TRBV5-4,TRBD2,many,CASSWGGTDTQYF,TGTGCCAGCAGCTGGGGAGGGACAGATACGCAGTATTTT
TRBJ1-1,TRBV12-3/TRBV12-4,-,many,CASSLRRQHTEAFF,TGTGCCAGCAGTTTACGGCGACAACACACTGAAGCTTTCTTT
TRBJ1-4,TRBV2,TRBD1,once,CASSVYRGAGEKLFF,TGTGCCAGCAGTGTCTACAGGGGAGCAGGGGAAAAACTGTTTTTT
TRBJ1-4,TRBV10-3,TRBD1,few,CATSGQGAVNEKLFF,TGTGCCACGTCGGGACAGGGGGCCGTTAACGAAAAACTGTTTTTT
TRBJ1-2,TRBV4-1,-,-,CASSQGASYGYTF,TGCGCCAGCAGCCAGGGGGCCAGCTATGGCTACACCTTC
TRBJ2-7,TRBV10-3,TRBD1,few,CAISSTGGTYEQYF,TGTGCCATCAGCTCGACAGGGGGAACCTACGAGCAGTACTTC
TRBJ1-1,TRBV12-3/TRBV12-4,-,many,CASSLRQEAFF,TGTGCCAGCAGTCTACGACAGGAAGCTTTCTTT
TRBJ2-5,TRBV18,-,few,CASSRRDQRETQYF,TGTGCCAGCTCCCGAAGGGACCAGAGAGAGACCCAGTACTTC
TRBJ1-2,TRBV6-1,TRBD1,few,CASSETGGYGYTF,TGTGCCAGCAGTGAAACAGGGGGCTATGGCTACACCTTC
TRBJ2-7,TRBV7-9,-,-,CASSFARGDYEQYF,TGTGCCAGCAGCTTCGCCAGGGGCGACTACGAGCAGTACTTC
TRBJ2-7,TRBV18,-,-,CASSPLGGASYEQYF,TGTGCCAGCTCACCACTTGGGGGTGCCTCCTACGAGCAGTACTTC
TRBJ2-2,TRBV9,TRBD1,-,CASSVGDREYTGELFF,TGTGCCAGCAGCGTAGGAGACAGGGAATACACCGGGGAGCTGTTTTTT
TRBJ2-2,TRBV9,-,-,CASSVEAGGHTGELFF,TGTGCCAGCAGCGTAGAGGCAGGGGGGCACACCGGGGAGCTGTTTTTT
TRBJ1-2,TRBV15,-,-,CATSRDHTSGYTF,TGTGCCACCAGCAGAGACCACACGAGCGGCTACACCTTC
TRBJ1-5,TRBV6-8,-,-,CASSWAGVSKDQPQHF,TGTGCCAGCAGTTGGGCGGGGGTAAGCAAGGATCAGCCCCAGCATTTT
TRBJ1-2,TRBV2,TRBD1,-,CASSTNRGEGYTF,TGTGCCAGCAGTACCAACAGGGGGGAAGGCTACACCTTC
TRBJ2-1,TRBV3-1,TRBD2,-,CASSRYGGEDNEQFF,TGTGCCAGCAGCCGCTACGGGGGGGAAGACAATGAGCAGTTCTTC
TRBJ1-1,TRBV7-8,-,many,CASSLSRTVFLEAFF,TGTGCCAGCAGCTTATCCCGGACAGTTTTCCTTGAAGCTTTCTTT
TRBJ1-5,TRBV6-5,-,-,CASSYGPGVNQPQHF,TGTGCCAGCAGTTACGGTCCGGGAGTAAATCAGCCCCAGCATTTT
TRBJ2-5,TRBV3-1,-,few,CASSQDSTAETQYF,TGTGCCAGCAGCCAAGATTCAACGGCTGAGACCCAGTACTTC
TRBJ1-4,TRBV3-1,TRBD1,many,CASSPGQGEEKLFF,TGTGCCAGCAGCCCGGGACAGGGGGAGGAAAAACTGTTTTTT
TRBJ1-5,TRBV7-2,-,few,CASSLRRNNQPQHF,TGTGCCAGCAGCTTGAGGCGGAACAATCAGCCCCAGCATTTT
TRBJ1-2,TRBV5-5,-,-,CASSLARVTANYGYTF,TGTGCCAGCAGCTTGGCCCGGGTGACAGCTAACTATGGCTACACCTTC
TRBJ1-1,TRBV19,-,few,CASSITATANTEAFF,TGTGCCAGTAGTATCACTGCGACAGCCAACACTGAAGCTTTCTTT
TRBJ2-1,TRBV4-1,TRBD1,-,CASSQTTGARGWGPHEQFF,TGCGCCAGCAGCCAAACAACAGGGGCCAGGGGATGGGGACCCCATGAGCAGTTCTTC
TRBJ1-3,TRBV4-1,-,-,CASSLPPTLLSGNTIYF,TGCGCCAGCAGCCTGCCTCCCACCTTACTCTCTGGAAACACCATATATTTT
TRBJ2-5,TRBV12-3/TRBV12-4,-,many,CASSPPNLFELGTQYF,TGTGCCAGCAGCCCTCCTAACTTGTTCGAGTTAGGGACCCAGTACTTC
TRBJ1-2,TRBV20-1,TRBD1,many,CSARVYRGLGYTF,TGCAGTGCTAGAGTTTACAGGGGGCTAGGCTACACCTTC
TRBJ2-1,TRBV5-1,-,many,CASSLGTNNEQFF,TGCGCCAGCAGCTTGGGGACTAACAATGAGCAGTTCTTC
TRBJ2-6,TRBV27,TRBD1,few,CASRDYRTGLSSGANVLTF,TGTGCCAGCAGGGACTACAGGACAGGGCTAAGCTCTGGGGCCAACGTCCTGACTTTC
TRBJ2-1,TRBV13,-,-,CASSLGDSNEQFF,TGTGCCAGCAGCTTAGGAGATAGCAATGAGCAGTTCTTC
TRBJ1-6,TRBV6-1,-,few,CASSAPGAKHSPLHF,TGTGCCAGCAGTGCCCCCGGGGCCAAACATTCACCCCTCCACTTT
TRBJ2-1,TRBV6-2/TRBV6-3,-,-,CASSSDWGSEQFF,TGTGCCAGCAGTTCGGACTGGGGATCTGAGCAGTTCTTC
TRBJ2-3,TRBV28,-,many,CASSFGNRVGDTQYF,TGTGCCAGCAGTTTCGGGAACAGGGTGGGAGATACGCAGTATTTT
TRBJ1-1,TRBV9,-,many,CASASGRMNTEAFF,TGTGCCAGCGCGTCGGGGAGGATGAACACTGAAGCTTTCTTT
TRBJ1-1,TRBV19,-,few,CASRITGRGITEAFF,TGTGCCAGTAGGATAACCGGCAGGGGAATCACTGAAGCTTTCTTT
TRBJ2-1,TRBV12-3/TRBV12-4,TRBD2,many,CASRGLGLGEQFF,TGTGCCAGCAGGGGACTAGGACTGGGTGAGCAGTTCTTC
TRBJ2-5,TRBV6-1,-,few,CASSPQVGEAETQYF,TGTGCCAGCAGTCCGCAGGTCGGGGAGGCAGAGACCCAGTACTTC
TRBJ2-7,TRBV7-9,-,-,CASSETGRFYEQYF,TGTGCCAGCAGCGAAACAGGGCGGTTCTACGAGCAGTACTTC